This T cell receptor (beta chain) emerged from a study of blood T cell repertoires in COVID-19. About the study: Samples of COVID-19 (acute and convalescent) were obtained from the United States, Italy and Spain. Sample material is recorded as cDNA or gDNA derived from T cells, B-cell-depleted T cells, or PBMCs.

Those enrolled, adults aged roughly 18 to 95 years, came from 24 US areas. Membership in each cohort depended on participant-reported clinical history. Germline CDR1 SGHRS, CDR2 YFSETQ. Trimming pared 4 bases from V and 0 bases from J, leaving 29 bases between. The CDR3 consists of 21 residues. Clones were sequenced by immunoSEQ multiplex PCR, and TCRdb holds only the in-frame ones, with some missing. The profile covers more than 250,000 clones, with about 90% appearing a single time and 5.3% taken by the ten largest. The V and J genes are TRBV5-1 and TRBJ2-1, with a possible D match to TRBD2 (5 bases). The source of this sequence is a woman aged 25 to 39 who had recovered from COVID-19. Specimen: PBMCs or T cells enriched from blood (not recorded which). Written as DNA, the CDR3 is TGCGCCAGCAGCGTGAACCCACTAGTTCCCCTGGGAGTGGGCTCCTACAATGAGCAGTTCTTC. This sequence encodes CASSVNPLVPLGVGSYNEQFF.